This TCR beta chain came from a study of control samples from healthy donors and cancer patients. This CDR3 has 14 amino acids. The V end was cut by 6 bases, the J end by 5 bases, with 13 bases between. Germline V lookup: CDR1 MNHEY, CDR2 SVGAGI. Method: immunoSEQ multiplex PCR; TCRdb's copy keeps in-frame clones and lacks some. Found here are some 150,000 clones, roughly 95% of them singletons; the top ten hold 1%. Sample: blood. The clonotype comes from a woman aged 25 to 45 in good health. V is TRBV6-5 and J is TRBJ1-4; a weak D match, TRBD1 (5 bases). The CDR3 DNA reads as TGTGCCAGCAGCTGGCGACAGAACAATGAAAAACTGTTTTTT. It yields the protein CASSWRQNNEKLFF.